These 27 T cell receptor beta chains share one sample of origin, sequenced in a study of T cells in Graves' hyperthyroidism and ophthalmopathy. Amplification yielded TCR beta CDR3 regions, with RNA transcripts as the source. The primer set for the first-round RT-PCR of the TCR CDR3 was HTBI. In TCRdb, the multiplex PCR reads were re-called with MiXCR into one record per CDR3 protein. The table includes fewer than 700,000 distinct CDR3 sequences, more than 15% detected once. Sequencing was performed on blood. Receptor source: a woman between 18 and 30 years old with Graves' ophthalmopathy.

This clonotype was recorded many times. This rearrangement joins TRBV6-1 to TRBJ1-2; 9 bases are a match to TRBD1. Germline V gene data show CDR1 as MNHNS and CDR2 as SASEGT. This CDR3 contains 14 residues. Trimming at V came to 5 bases and at J to 4 bases, leaving 5 bases not matched to a gene. CDR3 in DNA: TGTGCCAGCAGTTCAGAGGGACAGGGCTATGGCTACACCTTC. Protein: CASSSEGQGYGYTF.

This clonotype has just a few counts. With a much larger clone just one base away, this may be a read error. V is TRBV20-1 and J is TRBJ1-1, with TRBD1 as a possible D gene (5 bases). The germline gives CDR1 DFQATT, CDR2 SNEGSKA (reference sequence). The CDR3 is made up of 14 amino acids. With 6 bases removed from V and 4 bases from J, the gap between germline ends came to 18 bases. The chain's CDR3 is CSASTRGSGTEAFF. The CDR3 DNA is TGCAGTGCCTCGACGAGGGGATCAGGCACTGAAGCTTTCTTT.

This clonotype has more than one count but fewer than ten. V and J are TRBV5-6 and TRBJ2-2; possible D gene TRBD2, 5 bases. This CDR3 region has 14 residues. Trimming removed 7 bases from V and 5 bases from J, with 15 bases in between. Germline assignment: CDR1 SGHDT and CDR2 YYEEEE. The DNA of the CDR3 is TGTGCCAGCCTGAGGGCCCTTGAGACCGGGGAGCTGTTTTTT. The encoded protein is CASLRALETGELFF.

The V gene is TRBV12-3 or TRBV12-4, the J gene TRBJ2-7; 13 nucleotides match TRBD2. The length of the CDR3 is 16 residues. With V trimmed by 5 bases and J by 6 bases, 10 bases remained unmatched. CDR3 bases: TGTGCCAGCAGTCCCGGACTAGCGGGAGTCCAGAGCGAGCAGTACTTC. Translated, it gives CASSPGLAGVQSEQYF.

The J gene is TRBJ2-3, the V gene TRBV29-1; TRBD2 matches 9 bases. Per germline, CDR1 SQVTM and CDR2 ANQGSEA. The CDR3 covers 17 residues. V was clipped by 3 bases and J by 1 base; unmatched bases: 11. CDR3 sequence reads: CSVDDPLRGGGTDTQYF. As DNA, the CDR3 is TGCAGCGTTGACGACCCTTTGCGGGGGGGGGGCACAGATACGCAGTATTTT.

This clonotype was seen a handful of times. The chain recombines TRBV18 with TRBJ1-1; no clear D. Trimming left V 5 bases short and J 1 base short, with 14 bases between. Germline V gene sequence: CDR1 KGHSH, CDR2 LQKENI. The CDR3 contains 15 residues. The chain's CDR3 is CASSATGGGNTEAFF. In nucleotides, the CDR3 is TGTGCCAGCTCAGCAACGGGAGGCGGGAACACTGAAGCTTTCTTT.

A remark on this clonotype: This clone may be a read error of a much larger clone one base away. The CDR3 spells CASRGTERSPLHF. CDR3 in DNA: TGTGCCAGCAGGGGGACAGAGCGGTCACCCCTCCACTTT. V is TRBV6-1 and J is TRBJ1-6, with 7 bases identical to TRBD1. J lost 10 bases, V lost 6 bases, and 6 bases had no gene match. The CDR3 extends over 13 amino acids. The germline V gene encodes CDR1 MNHNS and CDR2 SASEGT.

This clonotype turned up a few times. J is TRBJ2-2 and V is TRBV7-8, with D perhaps being TRBD1 or TRBD2 (5 bases each). Trimming removed 5 bases from V and 3 bases from J, with 16 bases in between. This CDR3 comprises 16 residues. Germline V gene sequence: CDR1 SGHVS, CDR2 FQNEAQ. The CDR3 loop is CASSEGSGEDTGELFF. As DNA, the CDR3 is TGTGCCAGCAGCGAGGGGAGTGGGGAAGACACCGGGGAGCTGTTTTTT.

This chain uses TRBV3-1 with TRBJ1-1; a weak D match, TRBD1 (6 bases). CDR3 size: 13 residues. Trimming cost V 1 base and J 10 bases, with 13 bases left between them. CDR1 is LGHDT and CDR2 is YNNKEL in the germline V gene (reference sequence). The CDR3 bases are TGTGCCAGCAGCCAAGGGGGGGGGGCCCGAGCTTTCTTT. Protein product: CASSQGGGARAFF. Drawing the rest from reference TRBV3-1 and TRBJ1-1, the complete variable domain is DTAVSQTPKYLVTQMGNDKSIKCEQNLGHDTMYWYKQDSKKFLKIMFSYNNKELIINETVPNRFSPKSPDKAHLNLHINSLELGDSAVYFCASSQGGGARAFFGQGTRLTVV.

In this sample, this clonotype turned up a few times. This chain links TRBV6-1 with TRBJ2-3; TRBD1 might be the D (7 bases). The V end lost 6 bases, the J end lost 1 base, and 11 bases lay between the germline ends. CDR3 length: 14 amino acids. Germline V gives CDR1 MNHNS, CDR2 SASEGT. The CDR3 protein is CASREGAGTDTQYF. The CDR3 DNA reads as TGTGCCAGCAGGGAGGGGGCTGGCACAGATACGCAGTATTTT.

This clonotype came up many times. This sequence joins TRBV20-1 and TRBJ2-1, with 10 bases lining up with TRBD1. V lost 3 bases and J lost 9; bases outside the gene matches: 8. Per germline, CDR1 DFQATT and CDR2 SNEGSKA (reference sequence). The CDR3 is 14 amino acids. CDR3 in amino acids: CSARAGTGAGEQFF. As DNA, the CDR3 is TGCAGTGCTAGGGCCGGGACAGGGGCCGGTGAGCAGTTCTTC.

This clonotype came up many times. This chain links TRBV7-2 with TRBJ2-7; 8 bases fit TRBD2. Per the germline V gene, CDR1 is SGHTA and CDR2 is FQGNSA. V was clipped by 6 bases and J by 2 bases; unmatched bases: 12. The CDR3 loop spans 16 amino acids. The CDR3 reads CASRLTPGLEAYEQYF. DNA of the CDR3: TGTGCCAGCAGATTGACGCCGGGACTAGAAGCCTACGAGCAGTACTTC.

In its sample, this clonotype was seen many times. The chain has TRBV3-1 and TRBJ1-2, with a possible D match to TRBD1 (6 bases). Deletions cut 1 base from V and 5 bases from J, with 11 bases between. Germline-derived CDR1 and CDR2 are LGHDT and YNNKEL (reference sequence). This CDR3 has 14 amino acids. The chain's CDR3 is CASSQAKGGYGYTF. The CDR3 DNA is TGTGCCAGCAGCCAAGCTAAGGGGGGTTATGGCTACACCTTC. The full variable domain, in which reference TRBV3-1 and TRBJ1-2 provide the parts outside the CDR3, is DTAVSQTPKYLVTQMGNDKSIKCEQNLGHDTMYWYKQDSKKFLKIMFSYNNKELIINETVPNRFSPKSPDKAHLNLHINSLELGDSAVYFCASSQAKGGYGYTFGSGTRLTVV.

The chain uses TRBV19 and TRBJ1-2, with no clear D. The CDR3 length is 13 residues. Germline V gene data show CDR1 as LNHDA and CDR2 as SQIVND (reference sequence). V lost 2 bases and J lost 8, with 12 bases in between. The CDR3 DNA reads as TGTGCCAGTAGTATAAAGGGATCTTGGGGCTACACCTTC. Its protein is CASSIKGSWGYTF.

This clonotype was found a few times. V is TRBV19 and J is TRBJ1-2, with 8 positions matching TRBD1. Unmatched junction bases numbered 9, after V lost 5 bases and J lost 4 bases. The CDR3 extends over 15 amino acids. Germline CDR1 LNHDA, CDR2 SQIVND (reference sequence). The CDR3 sequence: CASSLTGQVFYGYTF. The CDR3 region has the DNA TGTGCCAGTAGTCTGACGGGACAGGTCTTCTATGGCTACACCTTC.

The table lists this clonotype with many counts. V and J are TRBV20-1 and TRBJ2-7; D could derive from TRBD1 or TRBD2 (7 bases each). The CDR3 loop spans 18 amino acids. Germline CDR1 reads DFQATT; CDR2 reads SNEGSKA (reference sequence). V was pared by 0 bases and J by 3 bases, with 24 bases between. The CDR3 nucleotides are TGCAGTGCTAGAGATCGGGCAGGGGGAGGGTTTGGGTACTACGAGCAGTACTTC. Translating gives CSARDRAGGGFGYYEQYF.

The chain carries TRBV29-1 and TRBJ2-1, with D possibly being TRBD2 (6 bases). The germline V gene encodes CDR1 SQVTM and CDR2 ANQGSEA. CDR3 length: 12 amino acids. V was cut by 7 bases and J by 12 bases, with 19 bases left in between. Here the CDR3 reads CSALWVRDTQFF. Here the CDR3 DNA reads TGCAGCGCTCTATGGGTGCGGGATACGCAGTTCTTC.

This clonotype was counted at least ten times. The rearrangement joins TRBV20-1 to TRBJ1-6; D gene ambiguous. Germline loops: CDR1 DFQATT, CDR2 SNEGSKA (reference sequence). The CDR3 spans 13 residues. V lost 2 bases and J 10 bases, leaving 12 bases between the germline ends. The DNA for the CDR3 is TGCAGTGCTAGACCTAGGTCCCCCTCACCCCTCCACTTT. Translating it yields CSARPRSPSPLHF.

In the case of this clonotype: The CDR3 carries no conserved terminal phenylalanine or tryptophan, so it likely arises from a read error. The J gene is TRBJ1-5, the V gene TRBV19, with D possibly matching TRBD1 (5 bases). CDR1 and CDR2 from the germline V gene are LNHDA and SQIVND (reference sequence). This CDR3 contains 16 residues. Trimming removed 1 base at V and 5 bases at J, with 15 bases between. The CDR3 DNA follows: TGTGCCAGTAGTATAGCTGGGGGACGTACGGATCAGCCCCAGCATCTT. Protein product: CASSIAGGRTDQPQHL.

The sample holds many counts of this clonotype. The V call is TRBV7-9, the J call TRBJ1-5, with D unclear. The germline CDR1 and CDR2 sequences are SEHNR and FQNEAQ (reference sequence). V was clipped by 1 base and J by 4 bases, with 14 bases between them. The CDR3 is made up of 16 amino acids. The CDR3 protein is CASSLGAGPLNQPQHF. As DNA, the CDR3 is TGTGCCAGCAGCTTAGGGGCCGGTCCCCTTAATCAGCCCCAGCATTTT.

This clonotype was counted only a few times. V gene TRBV3-1 combines with J gene TRBJ2-7; tentatively, D is TRBD2 (5 bases). In germline, CDR1 is LGHDT, CDR2 YNNKEL (reference sequence). V dropped 6 bases and J dropped 2 bases, with 14 bases sitting between them. The CDR3 runs to 14 residues. The CDR3 sequence: CASSLFGETYEQYF. CDR3 DNA: TGTGCCAGCAGTCTCTTCGGGGAAACCTACGAGCAGTACTTC.

The chain links TRBV20-1 to TRBJ2-3; no reliable D call. Germline V lookup: CDR1 DFQATT, CDR2 SNEGSKA (reference sequence). V was shortened by 6 bases and J by 0 bases, with 16 bases between the two germline ends. The CDR3 is made up of 15 amino acids. CDR3 DNA sequence: TGCAGTGCCCTACTCCCATCCACTAGCACAGATACGCAGTATTTT. This sequence encodes CSALLPSTSTDTQYF.

This clonotype was observed at least ten times. The chain carries TRBV3-1 and TRBJ2-3; TRBD2 is a possible D gene (5 bases). V was clipped by 1 base and J by 4 bases, with 12 bases between them. From germline, CDR1 is LGHDT and CDR2 YNNKEL (reference sequence). The CDR3 covers 15 residues. This CDR3 reads CASSQGRYGADTQYF. CDR3 in DNA: TGTGCCAGCAGCCAAGGGCGGTACGGGGCAGATACGCAGTATTTT.

The rearrangement joins TRBV5-8 to TRBJ2-3, with no clear D. Trimming removed 2 bases from V and 0 bases from J, with 13 bases in between. The CDR3 has 16 amino acids. CDR1 and CDR2 from the germline V gene are SGHTS and YDEGEE. Here the CDR3 DNA reads TGTGCCAGCAGCTTACGGTGGACCCACAGCACAGATACGCAGTATTTT. Its protein is CASSLRWTHSTDTQYF.

The chain has TRBV7-6 and TRBJ1-4, with 9 nucleotides matching TRBD1. This CDR3 spans 14 amino acids. The J segment lost 7 bases and the V segment lost 5 bases, leaving 5 bases of the junction unmatched. Germline values: CDR1 SGHVS, CDR2 FNYEAQ. The CDR3 DNA sequence: TGTGCCAGCAGCCCCGGGACAGGGATTGAAAAACTGTTTTTT. Its translation is CASSPGTGIEKLFF.

This clonotype occurred a few times. This chain connects TRBV2 to TRBJ2-7, with 8 bases matching TRBD1. The V and J ends lost 4 bases and 7 bases, in that order; junction bases with no gene match: 9. Germline V gene data show CDR1 as SNHLY and CDR2 as FYNNEI. This CDR3 has 14 amino acids. Here the CDR3 reads CASSGLRGRWEQYF. The CDR3 DNA follows: TGTGCCAGCAGTGGACTCAGGGGGCGCTGGGAGCAGTACTTC.

This clonotype was counted ten times or more. The CDR3 coding sequence is TGTGCCAGCAGCCGTTATACCCACAGGGACAGGTCTTCGTGCAGCGGGGATTCACCCCTCCACTTT. As protein: CASSRYTHRDRSSCSGDSPLHF. V is TRBV7-3 and J is TRBJ1-6; TRBD1 matches at 8 bases. The CDR3 has 22 residues. Germline V gene data show CDR1 as SGHTA and CDR2 as FQGTGA. V lost 5 bases, J lost 8 bases, and 29 bases stayed unmatched.